The TCR beta chain described here comes from a study of cytomegalovirus exposure and HLA in healthy donors. The V and J ends lost 7 bases and 0 bases respectively, with 12 bases between them. The CDR3 runs 14 residues. Germline CDR1 SGHRS, CDR2 YFSETQ. Vbeta (60) and Jbeta (13) primers were used in the PCR. Data came from immunoSEQ multiplex PCR; TCRdb stores just in-frame clones and leaves some out. The data contain approximately 130,000 clones, more than 80% of them singletons. The sequencing sample was made of PBMCs. The source is a woman under 40 in good health and CMV-seropositive. The chain is built from TRBV5-1 and TRBJ2-3, with D maybe TRBD1 (5 bases). The CDR3 bases are TGCGCCAGCGGGCAACAGGAGAGCACAGATACGCAGTATTTT. It is translated as CASGQQESTDTQYF.